In its sample, the clone carrying this TCR beta chain was seen a few times. V shed 3 bases, J shed 7 bases, and the junction held 5 bases outside the gene matches. The CDR3 has 15 residues. The germline V gene has CDR1 MNHNS and CDR2 SASEGT. The study ran its PCR with 60 Vbeta and 13 Jbeta primers. Using immunoSEQ multiplex PCR, the repertoire was profiled, and TCRdb retains in-frame clones only, with some absent. Found here are about 200,000 clones, about 82% of them singletons; the top ten hold under 3%. The sample belongs to a study of cytomegalovirus exposure and HLA in healthy donors. All donors participated as healthy donors of bone marrow.

This TCR derives from a woman between 45 and 65 years old in good health and CMV-seronegative. This sequence joins TRBV6-1 and TRBJ2-2; TRBD2 aligns across 10 bases. Sequenced material: PBMCs. The CDR3, as DNA: TGTGCCAGCAGTGAGGTAGCGGGAGGTCACGGGGAGCTGTTTTTT. Its protein product is CASSEVAGGHGELFF.